These 20 T cell receptor beta chains were sequenced from one sample in a study of molecular identifiers for immune sequencing clone quantification. A single record per CDR3 protein comes from TCRdb applying MiXCR to the PCR reads. Among more than 550,000 distinct CDR3 sequences listed, less than 30% were seen once. Sequencing input: naive CD8+ T cells from blood, with Jurkat cell RNA spiked in. The subset was: FACS-sorted CD8+CD4-CCR7+CD45RA+ naive T cells. All receptors come from a human donor in good health. Some libraries in this study had Jurkat cell RNA spiked in.

For this clonotype: At one end the junction does not follow the germline gene, possibly because of a read error. The chain uses TRBV28 and TRBJ1-1; TRBD1 matches at 8 bases. Germline V gene sequence: CDR1 MDHEN, CDR2 SYDVKM. The CDR3 is 12 amino acids. DNA of the CDR3: TGTGCCCGCAGTTCTAGGACAGGGCGAGCTCTCTTT. Translating it yields CARSSRTGRALF.

The chain employs TRBV12-3 or TRBV12-4 and TRBJ2-1; 11 nucleotides line up with TRBD1. The CDR3 sequence is 16 residues long. V gave up 5 bases and J gave up 4 bases; unmatched junction bases: 7. The CDR3 DNA follows: TGTGCCAGCAGTCCCGACGGACAGGGGGCGTACAATGAGCAGTTCTTC. It yields the protein CASSPDGQGAYNEQFF.

A word on this clonotype: Being one base from a much bigger clone, this may be a read error. This chain links TRBV4-1 with TRBJ1-1; no reliable D call. The CDR3 sequence is 15 residues long. V was cut by 1 base and J by 5 bases, with 14 bases left in between. CDR1 MGHRA and CDR2 YSYEKL come from the germline V gene. This CDR3 reads CASSQAAPRGTEAFF. In DNA, the CDR3 is TGCGCCAGCAGCCAAGCGGCCCCTCGAGGGACTGAAGCTTTCTTT.

This clonotype came up a few times. The genes are TRBV19 and TRBJ2-7; D remains ambiguous. Trimming removed 1 base from V and 1 base from J, with 11 bases in between. The CDR3 is 15 amino acids. In germline, CDR1 is LNHDA, CDR2 SQIVND (reference sequence). CDR3 protein: CASSIGVGKSYEQYF. CDR3 DNA: TGTGCCAGTAGTATAGGAGTCGGAAAATCCTACGAGCAGTACTTC.

In regard to this clonotype: The junction and the germline gene differ at one end; a read error may be behind it. The chain is built from TRBV4-1 and TRBJ1-5; possibly TRBD1 for D (5 bases). Germline loops: CDR1 MGHRA, CDR2 YSYEKL. This CDR3 is built from 18 residues. CDR3 coding DNA: TGCGCCAGCAGCCAAATTTCCCTAACGGGGACCGCGAATCAGCCCCGGCATTTT. It codes for CASSQISLTGTANQPRHF.

This clonotype was seen a handful of times. V is TRBV9 and J is TRBJ2-5, with D maybe TRBD1 (6 bases). Trimming shortened V by 3 bases and J by 4 bases, and 19 bases separated the two germline ends. The CDR3 has 16 amino acids. Germline-derived CDR1 and CDR2 are SGDLS and YYNGEE. For the CDR3, the DNA is TGTGCCAGCAGCGGGGGTGCAGGGGCGCGTGGAGAGACCCAGTACTTC. Protein sequence: CASSGGAGARGETQYF.

This clonotype was seen ten or more times. The chain joins TRBV10-3 to TRBJ2-5, with D uncertain. Germline-derived CDR1 and CDR2 are ENHRY and SYGVKD. Trimming stripped 3 bases from V and 7 bases from J, with 9 bases between. The CDR3 covers 12 residues. The CDR3 region is CAISDVEGTQYF. The CDR3 nucleotides read TGTGCCATCAGTGACGTCGAAGGGACCCAGTACTTC.

The chain combines TRBV27 with TRBJ2-5; D unresolved. This CDR3 contains 14 residues. Germline-derived CDR1 and CDR2 are MNHEY and SMNVEV (reference sequence). The V gene lost 4 bases and the J gene lost 9 bases, with 18 bases spanning the gap. The CDR3 is CASSSIPIRSAQYF. The CDR3 nucleotides are TGTGCCAGCAGTTCCATCCCAATTAGGTCTGCCCAGTACTTC.

This clonotype was seen only a few times. V and J are TRBV9 and TRBJ2-7, with unresolved D. From germline, CDR1 is SGDLS and CDR2 YYNGEE. The CDR3 extends over 13 amino acids. V lost 3 bases to trimming and J lost 1 base, with 8 bases between them. The CDR3 nucleotides are TGTGCCAGCAGCGGGATAAGGTCCTACGAGCAGTACTTC. Protein product: CASSGIRSYEQYF. The whole variable domain, remainder taken from reference TRBV9 and TRBJ2-7, is DSGVTQTPKHLITATGQRVTLRCSPRSGDLSVYWYQQSLDQGLQFLIQYYNGEERAKGNILERFSAQQFPDLHSELNLSSLELGDSALYFCASSGIRSYEQYFGPGTRLTVT.

This clonotype has ten or more counts. The chain carries TRBV6-2 or TRBV6-3 and TRBJ1-5; weak D call: TRBD1 (5 bases). Trimming pared 7 bases from V and 4 bases from J, leaving 14 bases between. This CDR3 is built from 14 residues. From germline, CDR1 is MNHEY and CDR2 SVGEGT. CDR3 in amino acids: CASTFGTLNQPQHF. CDR3 bases: TGTGCCAGCACCTTTGGGACTTTGAATCAGCCCCAGCATTTT.

This clonotype was seen a few times. The chain combines TRBV4-1 with TRBJ2-5, with 7 bases matching TRBD2. This CDR3 comprises 15 residues. Unmatched junction bases numbered 6, after V lost 0 bases and J lost 5 bases. Germline V CDR1 and CDR2: MGHRA, YSYEKL. CDR3 region: CASSQEGGLRETQYF. In DNA, the CDR3 is TGCGCCAGCAGCCAAGAGGGAGGGCTCCGGGAGACCCAGTACTTC.

The chain uses TRBV24-1 and TRBJ2-3, with 11 bases lining up with TRBD2. CDR3 length: 21 residues. J was trimmed by 2 bases and V by 1 base; bases with no gene match: 16. From germline, CDR1 is KGHDR and CDR2 SFDVKD. This CDR3 reads CATSDFEWVSGLAVHTDTQYF. CDR3 bases: TGTGCCACCAGTGATTTTGAGTGGGTTTCGGGACTAGCGGTTCACACAGATACGCAGTATTTT.

As for this clonotype: Since a much larger clone is just one base distant, this may be a read error. The V gene is TRBV28, the J gene TRBJ2-5; TRBD1 matches at 9 bases. The CDR3 sequence is 12 residues long. Germline V gene lookup returns CDR1 MDHEN and CDR2 SYDVKM. Trimming at V came to 10 bases and at J to 5 bases, leaving 5 bases not matched to a gene. CDR3 nucleotide sequence: TGTGCCAACGGGACAGGGCTTGAGACCCAGTACTTC. This sequence encodes CANGTGLETQYF.

The sample holds many counts of this clonotype. The chain employs TRBV4-1 and TRBJ1-5, with a weak D call TRBD1 (5 bases). The germline V gene has CDR1 MGHRA and CDR2 YSYEKL. V lost 4 bases to trimming and J lost 0 bases, with 22 bases between them. The CDR3 length is 19 residues. The CDR3 reads CASSLGAVPWSYSNQPQHF. CDR3 nucleotides: TGCGCCAGCAGCCTAGGGGCAGTCCCATGGTCTTATAGCAATCAGCCCCAGCATTTT.

This clonotype came up many times. The rearrangement joins TRBV7-9 to TRBJ2-5; D uncertain. The germline V and J ends were trimmed by 5 bases and 1 base, with 8 bases remaining between them. The CDR3 has 13 amino acids. CDR1 and CDR2 from the germline V gene are SEHNR and FQNEAQ (reference sequence). The chain's CDR3 is CASSGVAQETQYF. The CDR3 region has the DNA TGTGCCAGCAGCGGGGTAGCCCAAGAGACCCAGTACTTC.

This clonotype was seen repeatedly, ten times or more. The gene calls are TRBV4-1 and TRBJ1-2; TRBD1 aligns across 9 bases. V lost 4 bases, J lost 4 bases, and 10 bases stayed unmatched. Germline V gene sequence: CDR1 MGHRA, CDR2 YSYEKL. The CDR3 is made up of 16 amino acids. This chain's CDR3 is CASSPAPTGGGYGYTF. The CDR3 DNA is TGCGCCAGCAGCCCAGCCCCGACAGGGGGAGGCTATGGCTACACCTTC.

In regard to this clonotype: A much more abundant neighbour one base away suggests this may be a read error. This rearrangement joins TRBV19 to TRBJ1-5; no definite D call. Per germline, CDR1 LNHDA and CDR2 SQIVND (reference sequence). CDR3 length: 12 residues. DNA of the CDR3: TGTGCCAGCAGGTATAGCTATCAGCCCCAGCATTTT. It encodes CASRYSYQPQHF.

This clonotype occurred a few times. V usage is TRBV5-6 and J usage is TRBJ2-7; 7 positions match TRBD1. With V trimmed by 0 bases and J by 5 bases, 8 bases remained unmatched. Germline V lookup: CDR1 SGHDT, CDR2 YYEEEE. The CDR3 has 15 residues. The CDR3 loop reads CASSLGEQGPHEQYF. CDR3 DNA: TGTGCCAGCAGCTTGGGGGAACAGGGGCCGCACGAGCAGTACTTC. Variable domain in full (rest from reference TRBV5-6 and TRBJ2-7): DAGVTQSPTHLIKTRGQQVTLRCSPKSGHDTVSWYQQALGQGPQFIFQYYEEEERQRGNFPDRFSGHQFPNYSSELNVNALLLGDSALYLCASSLGEQGPHEQYFGPGTRLTVT.

A word on this clonotype: It may be a read error: a sequence one base away is much more abundant. The CDR3 DNA is TGTGCCAGCAGCACAAGACGGGATGCCTCGACTGAAGCTTTCTTT. Translated: CASSTRRDASTEAFF. The V call is TRBV7-9, the J call TRBJ1-1; the D is unclear. V dropped 5 bases and J dropped 5 bases, with 18 bases sitting between them. Per germline, CDR1 SEHNR and CDR2 FQNEAQ (reference sequence). The CDR3 is 15 amino acids.

CDR3 residues: CASSLSPGVAGELFF. CDR3 nucleotide sequence: TGTGCCAGCAGTTTATCCCCGGGGGTGGCCGGGGAGCTGTTTTTT. The chain uses TRBV12-3 or TRBV12-4 and TRBJ2-2; possible D gene TRBD2, 6 bases. This CDR3 has 15 amino acids. Trimming took off 2 bases at V and 6 bases at J, with 13 bases between the two ends.